The 8 T cell receptor beta chains presented below share a single source sample, sequenced in a study of cytomegalovirus exposure and HLA in healthy donors. The PCR made use of 60 Vbeta and 13 Jbeta primers. Clones were sequenced by immunoSEQ multiplex PCR, and TCRdb holds only the in-frame ones, with some missing. The repertoire holds about 120,000 clones, 77% seen once, with 11% in the top ten. Material for sequencing was PBMCs. These TCRs come from a man aged 35 to 55 in good health and CMV-seropositive.

This clone was observed a few times. V usage is TRBV7-9 and J usage is TRBJ2-7; a weak D match, TRBD1 (5 bases). Germline assignment: CDR1 SEHNR and CDR2 FQNEAQ (reference sequence). This CDR3 region has 14 residues. Trimming cost V 7 bases and J 4 bases, with 17 bases left between them. CDR3 region: CASNLGQGVYEQYF. The DNA for the CDR3 is TGTGCCAGCAACCTTGGGCAGGGCGTGTACGAGCAGTACTTC.

J is TRBJ1-1 and V is TRBV28; D is perhaps TRBD1 (5 bases). CDR3 length: 15 amino acids. Per the germline V gene, CDR1 is MDHEN and CDR2 is SYDVKM. The ends were cut back, 2 bases at V and 3 bases at J, with 13 bases in the middle. In DNA form, the CDR3 reads TGTGCCAGCAGTTTAGCTGGGGCATGGGACACTGAAGCTTTCTTT. Its translation: CASSLAGAWDTEAFF.

This clone was counted a few times. The chain combines TRBV11-2 with TRBJ1-1; D may be TRBD1 (5 bases). This CDR3 spans 14 amino acids. Germline V lookup: CDR1 SGHAT, CDR2 FQNNGV. The germline V and J ends were trimmed by 3 bases and 1 base, with 9 bases remaining between them. CDR3 protein: CASSLRTTNTEAFF. The DNA for the CDR3 is TGTGCCAGCAGCTTGAGGACAACGAACACTGAAGCTTTCTTT.

V usage is TRBV29-1 and J usage is TRBJ2-1, with 10 bases identical to TRBD1. The CDR3 is 12 residues long. V shed 6 bases, J shed 9 bases, and the junction held 5 bases outside the gene matches. The germline V gene encodes CDR1 SQVTM and CDR2 ANQGSEA. The CDR3 DNA reads TGCAGCGTCCCTAGGACAGGGGGTGAGCAGTTCTTC. It yields the protein CSVPRTGGEQFF.

The chain couples TRBV6-5 to TRBJ1-6; D possibly corresponds to TRBD1 (5 bases). The V gene's germline CDR1 is MNHEY and CDR2 SVGAGI. Trimming cost V 7 bases and J 9 bases, with 19 bases left between them. The CDR3 spans 15 residues. The CDR3 nucleotides read TGTGCCAGCACGCAGGATTTCGGGGGTGGTTCACCCCTCCACTTT. Its protein product is CASTQDFGGGSPLHF.

A few counts support this clone. The chain employs TRBV19 and TRBJ2-1, with 11 positions matching TRBD2. The CDR3 is 15 amino acids. Germline CDR1 reads LNHDA; CDR2 reads SQIVND (reference sequence). The ends lost 5 bases at V and 6 bases at J; junction bases unmatched: 6. The CDR3, as DNA: TGTGCCAGTAGTCTGACTAGCGGGGAATTCAATGAGCAGTTCTTC. This sequence encodes CASSLTSGEFNEQFF.

This clone has a single count. V is TRBV9 and J is TRBJ2-4; a possible D gene is TRBD2 (6 bases). V was shortened by 0 bases and J by 11 bases, with 12 bases between the two germline ends. Germline V CDR1 and CDR2: SGDLS, YYNGEE. There are 13 residues in the CDR3. The CDR3 bases are TGTGCCAGCAGCGTAGGGTACCGGGACTTTCAGTACTTC. Protein: CASSVGYRDFQYF.

This chain uses TRBV28 with TRBJ2-5; 8 bases agree with TRBD1. The CDR3 spans 15 residues. Germline V gives CDR1 MDHEN, CDR2 SYDVKM. Unmatched junction bases numbered 11, after V lost 6 bases and J lost 5 bases. The CDR3 DNA reads as TGTGCCAGCAGGGGACAGGAACCGTGGGGGGAGACCCAGTACTTC. Translating gives CASRGQEPWGETQYF.